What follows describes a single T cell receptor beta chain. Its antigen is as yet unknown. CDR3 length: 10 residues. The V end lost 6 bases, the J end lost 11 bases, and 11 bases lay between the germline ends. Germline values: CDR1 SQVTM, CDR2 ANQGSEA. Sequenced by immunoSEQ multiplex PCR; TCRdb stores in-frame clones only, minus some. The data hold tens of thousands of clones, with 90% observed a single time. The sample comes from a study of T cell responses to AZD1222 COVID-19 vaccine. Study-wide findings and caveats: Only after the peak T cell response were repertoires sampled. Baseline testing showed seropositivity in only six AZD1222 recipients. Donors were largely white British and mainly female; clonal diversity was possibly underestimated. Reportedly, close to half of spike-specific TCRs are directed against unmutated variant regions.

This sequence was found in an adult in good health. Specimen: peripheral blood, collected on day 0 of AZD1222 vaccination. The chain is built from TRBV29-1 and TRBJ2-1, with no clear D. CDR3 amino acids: CSVPGGKQFF. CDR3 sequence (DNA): TGCAGCGTCCCAGGTGGAAAGCAGTTCTTC.